This TCR beta chain was documented in a study of blood T cell repertoires in COVID-19. This clone was counted many times. Method: immunoSEQ multiplex PCR; TCRdb's copy keeps in-frame clones and lacks some. The table lists 52,000 or so clones, around 76% of them singletons, with around 5.1% in the top ten. The origin of this receptor is a human donor in a cohort sampled during active COVID-19. The source material was peripheral blood.

The CDR3 DNA sequence: TGTGCCGTCGCAGACAGGGGTACTAAAGATGAGCAGTTCTTC. As protein: CAVADRGTKDEQFF. The chain is built from TRBV27 and TRBJ2-1; 8 bases line up with TRBD1. The CDR3 totals 14 residues. Germline V CDR1 and CDR2: MNHEY, SMNVEV (reference sequence). The J segment lost 8 bases and the V segment lost 11 bases, leaving 14 bases of the junction unmatched.